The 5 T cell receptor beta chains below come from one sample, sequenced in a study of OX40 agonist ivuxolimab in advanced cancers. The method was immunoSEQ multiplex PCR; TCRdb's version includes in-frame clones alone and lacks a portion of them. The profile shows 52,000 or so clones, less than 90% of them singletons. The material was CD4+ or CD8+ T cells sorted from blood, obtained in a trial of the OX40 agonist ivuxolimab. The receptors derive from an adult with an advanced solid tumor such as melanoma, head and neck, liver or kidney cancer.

DNA for the CDR3: TGTGCCAGCAGTTACTCGGGCTTGTCCTACAATGAGCAGTTCTTC. Amino acids: CASSYSGLSYNEQFF. The chain has TRBV6-5 and TRBJ2-1; no reliable D call. Germline CDR1 is MNHEY and CDR2 is SVGAGI. This CDR3 is 15 amino acids long. The germline V and J ends were trimmed by 0 bases and 1 base, with 7 bases remaining between them.

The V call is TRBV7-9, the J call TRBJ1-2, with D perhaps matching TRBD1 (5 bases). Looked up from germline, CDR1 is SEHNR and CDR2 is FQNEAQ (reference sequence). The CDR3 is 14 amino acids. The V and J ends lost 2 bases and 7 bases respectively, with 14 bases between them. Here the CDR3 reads CASSLMVEGSGYTF. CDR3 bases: TGTGCCAGCAGCTTAATGGTGGAGGGGTCTGGCTACACCTTC.

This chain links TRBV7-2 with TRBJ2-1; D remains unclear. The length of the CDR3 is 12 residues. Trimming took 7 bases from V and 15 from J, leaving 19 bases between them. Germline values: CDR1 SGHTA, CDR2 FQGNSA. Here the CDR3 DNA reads TGTGCCAGCAACCCGGGCGAGGTTCTTTGGTTCTTC. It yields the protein CASNPGEVLWFF.

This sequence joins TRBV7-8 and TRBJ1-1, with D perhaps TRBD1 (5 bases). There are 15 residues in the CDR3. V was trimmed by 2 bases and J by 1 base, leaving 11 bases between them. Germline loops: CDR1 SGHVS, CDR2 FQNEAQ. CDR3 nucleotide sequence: TGTGCCAGCAGCTTACGGCGGGGGTCGAACACTGAAGCTTTCTTT. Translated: CASSLRRGSNTEAFF.

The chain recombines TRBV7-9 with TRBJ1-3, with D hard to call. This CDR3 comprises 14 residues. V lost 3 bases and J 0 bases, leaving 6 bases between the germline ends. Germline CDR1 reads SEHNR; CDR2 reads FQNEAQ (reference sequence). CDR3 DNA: TGTGCCAGCAGCTTCTTCCCCTCTGGAAACACCATATATTTT. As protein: CASSFFPSGNTIYF.